A single sample gave rise to the 5 T cell receptor beta chains below, sequenced in a study of hypomethylating agent response in myelodysplastic syndrome. The protocol was immunoSEQ multiplex PCR, while the TCRdb copy is restricted to in-frame clones and leaves out a portion. The data contain several thousand clones, approximately 82% of them seen just once; the ten biggest clones take up 11%. Specimen: bone marrow, collected before or after starting hypomethylating agent treatment for myelodysplastic syndrome (not recorded which). These receptors were collected from a human donor with myelodysplastic syndrome.

V and J are TRBV7-9 and TRBJ2-1; 9 positions match TRBD1. Germline assignment: CDR1 SEHNR and CDR2 FQNEAQ (reference sequence). The CDR3 is made up of 14 amino acids. J was trimmed by 8 bases and V by 3 bases; bases with no gene match: 5. The chain's CDR3 is CASSFGQGIDEQFF. In DNA form, the CDR3 reads TGTGCCAGCAGCTTCGGACAGGGGATCGATGAGCAGTTCTTC. The full variable domain, its missing parts supplied by reference TRBV7-9 and TRBJ2-1, is DTGVSQNPRHKITKRGQNVTFRCDPISEHNRLYWYRQTLGQGPEFLTYFQNEAQLEKSRLLSDRFSAERPKGSFSTLEIQRTEQGDSAMYLCASSFGQGIDEQFFGPGTRLTVL.

This rearrangement joins TRBV5-6 to TRBJ2-5; D is possibly TRBD1 (7 bases). The CDR3 runs 15 residues. Germline CDR1 SGHDT, CDR2 YYEEEE. V was clipped by 4 bases and J by 5 bases, with 18 bases between them. This chain's CDR3 is CASSPTTGAGETQYF. CDR3 in DNA: TGTGCCAGCAGCCCGACCACAGGGGCGGGGGAGACCCAGTACTTC. Full variable domain (remainder filled in from reference TRBV5-6 and TRBJ2-5): DAGVTQSPTHLIKTRGQQVTLRCSPKSGHDTVSWYQQALGQGPQFIFQYYEEEERQRGNFPDRFSGHQFPNYSSELNVNALLLGDSALYLCASSPTTGAGETQYFGPGTRLLVL.

V usage is TRBV30 and J usage is TRBJ2-7, with D possibly matching TRBD2 (5 bases). Per germline, CDR1 GTSNPN and CDR2 SVGIG (reference sequence). V was shortened by 1 base and J by 0 bases, with 7 bases between the two germline ends. The CDR3 covers 13 residues. CDR3 amino acids: CAWSAGISYEQYF. The DNA of the CDR3 is TGTGCCTGGAGTGCCGGGATCTCCTACGAGCAGTACTTC. Variable domain in full (rest from reference TRBV30 and TRBJ2-7): SQTIHQWPATLVQPVGSPLSLECTVEGTSNPNLYWYRQAAGRGLQLLFYSVGIGQISSEVPQNLSASRPQDRQFILSSKKLLLSDSGFYLCAWSAGISYEQYFGPGTRLTVT.

The V gene is TRBV7-8, the J gene TRBJ2-1; D unclear. The CDR3 is 16 amino acids. Trimming shortened V by 4 bases and J by 4 bases, and 17 bases separated the two germline ends. Germline CDR1 reads SGHVS; CDR2 reads FQNEAQ. For the CDR3, the DNA is TGTGCCAGCAGCTCGGGTGGGAAATCCCTGTACAATGAGCAGTTCTTC. It codes for CASSSGGKSLYNEQFF.

This rearrangement joins TRBV13 to TRBJ1-2; no firm D call. V shed 1 base and J shed 4 bases, with 7 bases lying between them. The CDR3 length is 13 residues. CDR1 PRHDT and CDR2 FYEKMQ come from the germline V gene (reference sequence). DNA for the CDR3: TGTGCCAGCAGCTTAGAGATGAGCTATGGCTACACCTTC. Translating gives CASSLEMSYGYTF.